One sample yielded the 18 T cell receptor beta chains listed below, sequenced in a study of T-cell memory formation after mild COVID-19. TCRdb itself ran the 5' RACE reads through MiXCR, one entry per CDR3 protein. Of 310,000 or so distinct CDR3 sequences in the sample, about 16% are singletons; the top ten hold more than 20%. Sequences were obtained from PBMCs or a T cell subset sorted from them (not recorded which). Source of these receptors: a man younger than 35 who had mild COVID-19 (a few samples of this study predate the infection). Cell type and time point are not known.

CDR3 sequence: CASRPGGHSPLHF. The CDR3 coding sequence is TGTGCCAGCAGACCAGGGGGGCATTCACCCCTCCACTTT. V usage is TRBV7-2 and J usage is TRBJ1-6, with 7 bases aligning to TRBD1. V shed 6 bases and J 8 bases; nucleotides not matched to a gene: 4. This CDR3 has 13 residues. Germline V gene lookup returns CDR1 SGHTA and CDR2 FQGNSA.

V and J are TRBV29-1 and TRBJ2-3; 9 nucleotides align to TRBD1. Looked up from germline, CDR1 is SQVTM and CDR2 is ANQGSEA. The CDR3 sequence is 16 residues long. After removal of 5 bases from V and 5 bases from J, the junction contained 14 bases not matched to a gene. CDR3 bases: TGCAGCGTTACACGGCCGGGGACAGGGATGGGAGATACGCAGTATTTT. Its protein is CSVTRPGTGMGDTQYF.

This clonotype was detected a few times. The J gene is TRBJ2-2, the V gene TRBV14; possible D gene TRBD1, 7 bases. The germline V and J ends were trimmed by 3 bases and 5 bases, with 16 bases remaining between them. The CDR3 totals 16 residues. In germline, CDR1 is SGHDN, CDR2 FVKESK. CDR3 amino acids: CASSHLRGVRTGELFF. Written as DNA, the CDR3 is TGTGCCAGCAGCCATCTCAGGGGGGTTAGGACCGGGGAGCTGTTTTTT.

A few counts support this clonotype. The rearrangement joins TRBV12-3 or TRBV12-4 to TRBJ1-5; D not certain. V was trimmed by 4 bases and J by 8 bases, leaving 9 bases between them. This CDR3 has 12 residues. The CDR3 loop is CASSWRSKPQHF. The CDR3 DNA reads TGTGCCAGCAGTTGGAGGAGTAAGCCCCAGCATTTT.

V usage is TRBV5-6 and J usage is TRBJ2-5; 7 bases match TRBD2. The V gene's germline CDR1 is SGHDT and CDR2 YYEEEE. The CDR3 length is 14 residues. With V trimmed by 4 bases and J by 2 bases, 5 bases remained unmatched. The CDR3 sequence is CASSPTAGQETQYF. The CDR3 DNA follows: TGTGCCAGCAGCCCCACAGCGGGGCAAGAGACCCAGTACTTC.

CDR3 sequence: CASSPPGTGNTEAFF. Written as DNA, the CDR3 is TGTGCCAGCTCACCACCGGGGACAGGAAACACTGAAGCTTTCTTT. The chain joins TRBV18 to TRBJ1-1, with 8 positions matching TRBD1. Unmatched junction bases numbered 2, after V lost 0 bases and J lost 2 bases. The CDR3 covers 15 residues. Germline lookup yields CDR1 KGHSH and CDR2 LQKENI.

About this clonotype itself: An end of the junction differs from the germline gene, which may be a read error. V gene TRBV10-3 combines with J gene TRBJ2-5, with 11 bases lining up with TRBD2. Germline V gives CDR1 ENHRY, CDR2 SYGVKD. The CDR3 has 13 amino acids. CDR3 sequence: CAIGTSGRETQYF. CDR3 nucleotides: TGTGCCATAGGGACTAGCGGAAGGGAGACACAGTACTTC.

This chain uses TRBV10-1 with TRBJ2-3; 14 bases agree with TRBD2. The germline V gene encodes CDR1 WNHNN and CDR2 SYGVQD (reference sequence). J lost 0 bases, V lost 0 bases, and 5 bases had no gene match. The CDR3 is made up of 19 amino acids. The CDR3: CASSESRLAGGPSTDTQYF. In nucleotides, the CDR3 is TGCGCCAGCAGTGAGTCCCGACTAGCGGGGGGGCCTAGCACAGATACGCAGTATTTT.

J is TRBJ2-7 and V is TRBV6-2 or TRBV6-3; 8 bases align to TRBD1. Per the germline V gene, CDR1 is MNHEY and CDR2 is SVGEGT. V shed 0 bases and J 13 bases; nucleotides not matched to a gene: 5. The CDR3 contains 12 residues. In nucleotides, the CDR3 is TGTGCCAGCAGTTACTCGGACAGGGCTCCCTACTTC. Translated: CASSYSDRAPYF.

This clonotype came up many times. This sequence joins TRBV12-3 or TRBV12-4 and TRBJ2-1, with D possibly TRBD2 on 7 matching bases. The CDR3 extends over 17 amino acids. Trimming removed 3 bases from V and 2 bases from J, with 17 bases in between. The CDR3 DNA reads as TGTGCCAGCAGTTTGAGTTCGGGGGGCAAAACCTACAATGAGCAGTTCTTC. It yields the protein CASSLSSGGKTYNEQFF.

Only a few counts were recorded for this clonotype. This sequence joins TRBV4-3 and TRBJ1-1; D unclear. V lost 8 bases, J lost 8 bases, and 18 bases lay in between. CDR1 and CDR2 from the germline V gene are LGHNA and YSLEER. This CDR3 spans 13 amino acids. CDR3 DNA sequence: TGCGCCAGCGGCCCAAGTCGGCAGAGGGAAGCTTTCTTT. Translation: CASGPSRQREAFF.

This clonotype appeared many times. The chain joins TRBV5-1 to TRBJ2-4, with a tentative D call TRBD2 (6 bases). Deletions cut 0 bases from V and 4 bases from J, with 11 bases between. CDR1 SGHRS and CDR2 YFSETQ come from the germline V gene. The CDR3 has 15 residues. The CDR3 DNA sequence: TGCGCCAGCAGCTTGGACCGTGGAGGGAAAAACATTCAGTACTTC. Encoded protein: CASSLDRGGKNIQYF.

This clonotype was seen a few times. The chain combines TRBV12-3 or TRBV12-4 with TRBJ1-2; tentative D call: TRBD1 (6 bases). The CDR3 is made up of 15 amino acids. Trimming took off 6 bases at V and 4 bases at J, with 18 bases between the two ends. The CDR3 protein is CASRGRVGGSYGYTF. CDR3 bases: TGTGCCAGCAGGGGCCGCGTTGGGGGCAGCTATGGCTACACCTTC.

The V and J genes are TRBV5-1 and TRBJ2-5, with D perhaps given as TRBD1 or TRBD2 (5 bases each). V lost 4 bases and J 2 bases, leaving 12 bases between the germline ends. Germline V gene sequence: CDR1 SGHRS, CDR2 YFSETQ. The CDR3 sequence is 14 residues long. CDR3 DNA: TGCGCCAGCAGCCCGCAGGGACGACAAGAGACCCAGTACTTC. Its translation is CASSPQGRQETQYF.

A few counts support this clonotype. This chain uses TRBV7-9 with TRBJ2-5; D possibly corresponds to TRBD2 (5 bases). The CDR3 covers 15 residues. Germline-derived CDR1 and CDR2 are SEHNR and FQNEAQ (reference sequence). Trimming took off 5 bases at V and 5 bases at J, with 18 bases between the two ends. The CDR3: CASSRRTGSGETQYF. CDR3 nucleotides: TGTGCCAGCAGCCGGCGGACGGGCTCGGGGGAGACCCAGTACTTC.

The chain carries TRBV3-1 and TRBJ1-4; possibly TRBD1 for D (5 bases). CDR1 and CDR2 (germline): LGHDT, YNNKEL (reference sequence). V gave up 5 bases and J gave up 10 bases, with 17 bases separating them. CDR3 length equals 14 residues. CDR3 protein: CASSARGIRGKLFF. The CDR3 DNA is TGTGCCAGCAGCGCTCGGGGAATTAGGGGAAAACTGTTTTTT.

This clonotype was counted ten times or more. CDR3 amino acids: CSARDRGGTVGYTF. In nucleotides, the CDR3 is TGCAGTGCTAGAGATAGGGGGGGGACCGTTGGCTACACCTTC. This chain uses TRBV20-1 with TRBJ1-2; a possible D gene is TRBD1 (6 bases). The germline V and J ends were trimmed by 0 bases and 7 bases, with 15 bases remaining between them. Germline-derived CDR1 and CDR2 are DFQATT and SNEGSKA (reference sequence). This CDR3 region has 14 residues.

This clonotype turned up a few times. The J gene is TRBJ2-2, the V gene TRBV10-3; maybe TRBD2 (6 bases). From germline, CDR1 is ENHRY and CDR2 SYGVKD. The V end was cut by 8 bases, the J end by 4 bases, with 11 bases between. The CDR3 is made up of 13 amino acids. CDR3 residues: CAIRAGITGELFF. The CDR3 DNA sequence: TGTGCCATCCGGGCGGGGATCACCGGGGAGCTGTTTTTT.